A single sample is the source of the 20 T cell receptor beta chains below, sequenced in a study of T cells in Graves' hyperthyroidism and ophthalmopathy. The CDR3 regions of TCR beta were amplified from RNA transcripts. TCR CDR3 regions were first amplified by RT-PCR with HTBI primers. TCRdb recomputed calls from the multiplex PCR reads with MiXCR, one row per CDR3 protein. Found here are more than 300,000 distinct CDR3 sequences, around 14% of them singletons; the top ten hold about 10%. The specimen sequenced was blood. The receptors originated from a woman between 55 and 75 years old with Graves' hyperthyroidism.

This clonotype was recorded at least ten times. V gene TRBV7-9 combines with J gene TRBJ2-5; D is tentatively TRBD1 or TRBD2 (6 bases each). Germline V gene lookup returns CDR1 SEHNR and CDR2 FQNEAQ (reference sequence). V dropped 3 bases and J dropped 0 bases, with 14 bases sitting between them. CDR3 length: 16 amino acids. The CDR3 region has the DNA TGTGCCAGCAGCTTCCGGTTAGGGGGGTACCAAGAGACCCAGTACTTC. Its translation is CASSFRLGGYQETQYF.

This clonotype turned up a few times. The CDR3: CASRRQGGNSPLHF. The DNA for the CDR3 is TGTGCCAGTAGGCGACAGGGTGGGAATTCACCCCTCCACTTT. The chain has TRBV19 and TRBJ1-6, with 7 bases lining up with TRBD1. CDR3 length: 14 amino acids. J lost 7 bases, V lost 6 bases, and 6 bases had no gene match. Per the germline V gene, CDR1 is LNHDA and CDR2 is SQIVND (reference sequence).

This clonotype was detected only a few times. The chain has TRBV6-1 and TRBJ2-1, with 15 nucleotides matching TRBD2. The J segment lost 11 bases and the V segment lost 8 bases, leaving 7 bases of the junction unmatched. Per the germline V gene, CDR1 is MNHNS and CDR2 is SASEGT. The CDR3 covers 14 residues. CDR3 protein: CASSQGLAGGQQFF. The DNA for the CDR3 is TGTGCCAGCTCCCAGGGACTAGCGGGGGGCCAGCAGTTCTTC.

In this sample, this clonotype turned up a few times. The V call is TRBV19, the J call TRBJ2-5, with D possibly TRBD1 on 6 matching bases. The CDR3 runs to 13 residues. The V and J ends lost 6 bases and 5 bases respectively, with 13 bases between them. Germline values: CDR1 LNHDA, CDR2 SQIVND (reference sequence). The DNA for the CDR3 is TGTGCCAGTAGAACAGGGAATCTTGAGACCCAGTACTTC. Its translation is CASRTGNLETQYF. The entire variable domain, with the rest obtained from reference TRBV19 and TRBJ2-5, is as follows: DGGITQSPKYLFRKEGQNVTLSCEQNLNHDAMYWYRQDPGQGLRLIYYSQIVNDFQKGDIAEGYSVSREKKESFPLTVTSAQKNPTAFYLCASRTGNLETQYFGPGTRLLVL.

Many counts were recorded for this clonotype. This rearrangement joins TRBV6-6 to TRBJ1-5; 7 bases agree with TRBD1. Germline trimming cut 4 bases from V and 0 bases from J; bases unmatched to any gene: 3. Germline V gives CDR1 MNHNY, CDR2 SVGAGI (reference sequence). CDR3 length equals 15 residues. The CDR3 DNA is TGTGCCAGCAGTTCGACAGGGCTTAGCAATCAGCCCCAGCATTTT. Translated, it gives CASSSTGLSNQPQHF.

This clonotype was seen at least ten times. In nucleotides, the CDR3 is TGTGCCAGCAGTTTTTCAGCGGGAGGGGTCACAGATACGCAGTATTTT. Protein product: CASSFSAGGVTDTQYF. The gene calls are TRBV12-3 or TRBV12-4 and TRBJ2-3; 10 nucleotides line up with TRBD2. The CDR3 runs 16 residues. V shed 3 bases, J shed 2 bases, and the junction held 5 bases outside the gene matches.

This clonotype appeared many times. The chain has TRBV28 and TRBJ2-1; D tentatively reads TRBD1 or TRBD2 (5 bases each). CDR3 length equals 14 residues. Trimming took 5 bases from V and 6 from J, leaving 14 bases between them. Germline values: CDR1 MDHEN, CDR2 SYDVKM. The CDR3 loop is CASSPSGRSNEQFF. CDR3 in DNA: TGTGCCAGCAGTCCCTCGGGACGTAGCAATGAGCAGTTCTTC.

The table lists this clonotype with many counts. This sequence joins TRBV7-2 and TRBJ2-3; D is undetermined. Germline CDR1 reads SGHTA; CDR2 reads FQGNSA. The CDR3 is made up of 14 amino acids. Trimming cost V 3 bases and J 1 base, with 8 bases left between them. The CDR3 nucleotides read TGTGCCAGCAGCTTCGCGGCAGGCACAGATACGCAGTATTTT. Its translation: CASSFAAGTDTQYF.

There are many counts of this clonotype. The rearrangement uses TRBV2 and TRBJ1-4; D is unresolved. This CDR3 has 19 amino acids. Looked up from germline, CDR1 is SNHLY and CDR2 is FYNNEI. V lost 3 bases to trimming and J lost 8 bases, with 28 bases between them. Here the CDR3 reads CASSDPTGWRTEAGEKLFF. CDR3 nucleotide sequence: TGTGCCAGCAGTGACCCGACCGGTTGGAGAACAGAGGCGGGGGAAAAACTGTTTTTT.

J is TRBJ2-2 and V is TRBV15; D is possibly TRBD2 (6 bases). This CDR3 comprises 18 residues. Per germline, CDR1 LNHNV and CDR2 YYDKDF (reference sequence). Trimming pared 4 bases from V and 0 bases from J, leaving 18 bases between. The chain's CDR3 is CATSKYYTGTSNTGELFF. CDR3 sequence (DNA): TGTGCCACCAGCAAGTATTACACCGGGACTTCGAACACCGGGGAGCTGTTTTTT.

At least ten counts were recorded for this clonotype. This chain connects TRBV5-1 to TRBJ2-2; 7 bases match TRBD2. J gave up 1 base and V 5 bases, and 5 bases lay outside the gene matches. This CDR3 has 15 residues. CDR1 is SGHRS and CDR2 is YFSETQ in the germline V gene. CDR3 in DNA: TGCGCCAGCAGTTCAAGCGGGGTGAACACCGGGGAGCTGTTTTTT. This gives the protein CASSSSGVNTGELFF. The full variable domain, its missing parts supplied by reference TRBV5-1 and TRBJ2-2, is KAGVTQTPRYLIKTRGQQVTLSCSPISGHRSVSWYQQTPGQGLQFLFEYFSETQRNKGNFPGRFSGRQFSNSRSEMNVSTLELGDSALYLCASSSSGVNTGELFFGEGSRLTVL.

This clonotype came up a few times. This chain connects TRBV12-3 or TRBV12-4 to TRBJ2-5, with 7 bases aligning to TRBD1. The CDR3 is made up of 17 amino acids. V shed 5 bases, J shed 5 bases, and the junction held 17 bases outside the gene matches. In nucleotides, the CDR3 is TGTGCCAGCAGTCCTGCTCCGGCGACAGGGTGGAAGGAGACCCAGTACTTC. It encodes CASSPAPATGWKETQYF.

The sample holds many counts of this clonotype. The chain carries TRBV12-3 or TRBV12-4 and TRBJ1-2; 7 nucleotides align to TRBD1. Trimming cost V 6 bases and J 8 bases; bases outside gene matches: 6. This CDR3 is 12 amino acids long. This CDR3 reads CASRTTGSGYTF. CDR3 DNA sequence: TGTGCCAGCAGGACGACAGGGAGCGGCTACACCTTC.

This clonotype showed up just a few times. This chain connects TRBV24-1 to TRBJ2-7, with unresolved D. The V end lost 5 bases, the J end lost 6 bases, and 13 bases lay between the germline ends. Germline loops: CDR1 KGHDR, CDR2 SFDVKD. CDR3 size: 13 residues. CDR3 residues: CATSVAGQLEQYF. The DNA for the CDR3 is TGTGCCACCAGTGTAGCCGGCCAGCTCGAGCAGTACTTC.

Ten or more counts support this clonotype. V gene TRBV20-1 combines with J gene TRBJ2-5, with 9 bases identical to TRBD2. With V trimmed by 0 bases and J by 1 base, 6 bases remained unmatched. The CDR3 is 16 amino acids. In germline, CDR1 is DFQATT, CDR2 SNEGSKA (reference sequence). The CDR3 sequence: CSARDLVAGVQETQYF. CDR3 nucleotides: TGCAGTGCTAGAGATCTGGTAGCGGGGGTCCAAGAGACCCAGTACTTC.

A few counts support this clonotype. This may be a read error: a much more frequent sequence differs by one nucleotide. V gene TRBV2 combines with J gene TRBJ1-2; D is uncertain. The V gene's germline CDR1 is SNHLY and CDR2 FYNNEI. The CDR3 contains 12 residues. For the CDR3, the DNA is TGTGCCAGCAGTGAAGCCCACGATGGCTACATCTTC. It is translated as CASSEAHDGYIF.

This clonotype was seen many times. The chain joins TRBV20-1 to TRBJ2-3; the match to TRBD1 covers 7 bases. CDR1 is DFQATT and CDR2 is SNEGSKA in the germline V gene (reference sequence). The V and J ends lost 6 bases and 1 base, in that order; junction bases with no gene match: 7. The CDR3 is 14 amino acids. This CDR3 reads CSASDRARTDTQYF. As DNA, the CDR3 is TGCAGTGCGAGCGACAGGGCCCGCACAGATACGCAGTATTTT.

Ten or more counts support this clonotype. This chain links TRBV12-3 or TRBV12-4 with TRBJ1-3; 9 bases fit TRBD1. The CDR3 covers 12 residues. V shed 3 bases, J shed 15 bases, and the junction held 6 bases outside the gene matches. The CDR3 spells CASSFGQGRQYF. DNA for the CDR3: TGTGCCAGCAGTTTCGGACAGGGGAGACAATATTTT.

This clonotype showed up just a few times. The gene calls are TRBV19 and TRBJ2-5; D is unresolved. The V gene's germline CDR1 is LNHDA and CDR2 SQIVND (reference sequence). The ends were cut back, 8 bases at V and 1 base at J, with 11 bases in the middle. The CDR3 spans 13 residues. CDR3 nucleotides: TGTGCCAGTGCTGACGGAATCCAAGAGACCCAGTACTTC. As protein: CASADGIQETQYF.

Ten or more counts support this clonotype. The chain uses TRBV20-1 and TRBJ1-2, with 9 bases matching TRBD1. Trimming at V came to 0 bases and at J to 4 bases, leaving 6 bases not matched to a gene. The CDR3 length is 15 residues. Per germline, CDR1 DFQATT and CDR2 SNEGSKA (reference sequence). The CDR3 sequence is CSARDHRGLRYGYTF. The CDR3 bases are TGCAGTGCTAGAGACCACAGGGGGCTGCGCTATGGCTACACCTTC.